This TCR beta chain is drawn from a study of shared clonotypes between healthy human individuals. On the study more broadly: Each donor's CD4 naive and CD4 memory cells filled three plates apiece, CD8 naive two, and CD8 memory one. The study, taken as a whole, reports: Specimens sampled were limited to blood, with tissue repertoires likely differing. Naive subsets typically showed greater estimated richness than memory subsets.

Germline values: CDR1 SGHTS, CDR2 YDEGEE. This CDR3 is built from 15 residues. V was cut by 1 base and J by 3 bases, with 14 bases left in between. Libraries were prepared by immunoSEQ multiplex PCR; TCRdb keeps only in-frame clonotypes and omits some of them. Here the sample spans fewer than 1.8 million clones, approximately 98.5% being singletons. Points on this clone: Antigen: not known.

The sequenced sample consisted of naive CD4+ T cells sorted from blood. Subset defined: CD45RA+ positively selected. The chain combines TRBV5-8 with TRBJ2-7; D is unclear. The sequence came from a man aged 25-45 years in good health. The CDR3 sequence is CASSLFIGHIYEQYF. CDR3 bases: TGTGCCAGCAGCTTGTTCATAGGTCATATCTACGAGCAGTACTTC.